The text below deals with one TCR beta chain. Participants, roughly 18 to 100 years old, spanned around 26 US areas. These data come from a study of blood T cell repertoires in COVID-19. Across the study: Acute and convalescent COVID-19 specimens originated in the United States, Italy and Spain.

As handled by the study authors: Estimated nucleated cell counts came from reference gene primer amplification. Generated by immunoSEQ multiplex PCR, the TCRdb table keeps only in-frame clones and is missing some. That table supplies the V and J calls and clone size; D and trimming were determined from the DNA. The table includes about 180,000 clones, roughly 87% detected once. The CDR3 consists of 14 residues. V was cut by 6 bases and J by 4 bases, with 13 bases left in between. CDR1 and CDR2 (germline): MNHEY, SMNVEV (reference sequence). The origin of this receptor is a human donor with acute COVID-19. The donor label of this sample is uncertain. Material: PBMCs or T cells enriched from blood (not recorded which). The chain links TRBV27 to TRBJ2-1; possibly TRBD1 for D (5 bases). The CDR3 sequence: CASSLTEFYNEQFF. CDR3 coding DNA: TGTGCCAGCAGCCTGACAGAATTTTACAATGAGCAGTTCTTC.